The T cell receptor (beta chain) described here comes from a study of long-term antiretroviral therapy in people with HIV. The V end lost 6 bases, the J end lost 8 bases, and 13 bases lay between the germline ends. CDR1 and CDR2 from the germline V gene are MNHNY and SVGAGI (reference sequence). CDR3 length: 12 amino acids. At survey level, the immunoSEQ assay was run in its v3.0 version. Data came from immunoSEQ multiplex PCR; TCRdb stores just in-frame clones and leaves some out. The data show tens of thousands of clones, 93% seen once. The sequence was obtained from a woman aged 40 to 50 with HIV. The sequencing here drew on unsorted PBMCs, taken approximately 6.5 years after starting antiretroviral therapy. This chain uses TRBV6-6 with TRBJ1-2; D is unresolved. The CDR3 is CASRGPGNGYTF. In nucleotides, the CDR3 is TGTGCCAGCAGAGGACCCGGTAACGGCTACACCTTC.